These T cell receptor beta chains were read from a single sample in a study of blood T cell repertoires in COVID-19. Only in-frame clones appear in the TCRdb table, and some are missing; sequencing was by immunoSEQ multiplex PCR. The table has about 250,000 clones, under 90% seen once; the top ten hold roughly 0.92%. The specimen was peripheral blood. These receptors all stem from a woman between 40 and 55 years old who had recovered from COVID-19. Each CDR3 is given with its conserved first and last residue. A D gene is named only where the DNA matches it firmly. A clone size is listed for some rows: how often the clone was seen (once, few, many), or a class if it is expanded.

NA	TRBV7-9	TRBD2	TRBJ2-7	13	TGTGCCAGCACCCAACCGGGGGGGTACGAGCAGTACTTC	CASTQPGGYEQYF
NA	TRBV5-6	TRBD2	TRBJ2-1	15	TGTGCCAGCAGCTTCGCTTTAGCGGGAGCCCATGAGCAGTTCTTC	CASSFALAGAHEQFF
NA	TRBV5-1	TRBD2	TRBJ2-1	17	TGCGCCAGCAGCTTGGGGCCGGGACTAGGGGCGAACAATGAGCAGTTCTTC	CASSLGPGLGANNEQFF
NA	TRBV11-2	NA	TRBJ1-1	15	TGTGCCAGCAGCTTATTTTTCGCGGTGAACACTGAAGCTTTCTTT	CASSLFFAVNTEAFF
NA	TRBV4-2	NA	TRBJ2-7	13	TGTGCCAGCAGCCAAGACGCGAGCTACGAGCAGTACTTC	CASSQDASYEQYF
few	TRBV21-1	NA	TRBJ1-6	15	TGTGCCAGCAGCCTAGGGGACAGGGTGAATTCACCCCTCCACTTT	CASSLGDRVNSPLHF
NA	TRBV18	TRBD2	TRBJ2-7	12	TGTGCCAGCTCACCGGGAGGGAGCGAGCAGTACTTC	CASSPGGSEQYF
NA	TRBV30	NA	TRBJ1-2	15	TGTGCCTGGCGCGTCCCCGGGACAATCCCCTATGGCTACACCTTC	CAWRVPGTIPYGYTF
NA	TRBV11-2	TRBD1	TRBJ1-6	13	TGTGCCAGCAGCGGACAGGGAAATTCACCCCTCCACTTT	CASSGQGNSPLHF
NA	TRBV5-1	TRBD2	TRBJ2-7	18	TGCGCCAGCAGCTCTAGCGGGAGGGCAGTCTTCAGCTCCTACGAGCAGTACTTC	CASSSSGRAVFSSYEQYF
NA	TRBV18	NA	TRBJ2-7	15	TGTGCCAGCTCACCATCGGCGGCCATAGCCCACGAGCAGTACTTC	CASSPSAAIAHEQYF
NA	TRBV3-1/TRBV3-2	NA	TRBJ2-2	16	TGTGCCAGCAGCCAAGACCGACCCAGGGTACCCGGGGAGCTGTTTTTT	CASSQDRPRVPGELFF
NA	TRBV6-6	NA	TRBJ2-1	15	TGTGCCAGCAGTTACGGCGGAGCCGGAAACAATGAGCAGTTCTTC	CASSYGGAGNNEQFF
NA	TRBV7-9	TRBD2	TRBJ2-1	15	TGTGCCAGCAGCTTAGACGCGGGAGTGTTCAATGAGCAGTTCTTC	CASSLDAGVFNEQFF
NA	TRBV6-5	NA	TRBJ2-7	13	TGTGCCAGCAGGGCCGGGACTGTCTACGAGCAGTACTTC	CASRAGTVYEQYF
NA	TRBV6-5	NA	TRBJ1-4	13	TGTGCCGGGGGAAGGAGGGATAATGAAAAACTGTTTTTT	CAGGRRDNEKLFF
NA	TRBV11-2	NA	TRBJ1-2	13	TGTGCCGTGAGGCGGGGGCAGAACTATGGCTACACCTTC	CAVRRGQNYGYTF
NA	TRBV9	TRBD2	TRBJ2-5	16	TGTGCCAGCAGCCCGAGGGAGGGACTAGCGTGGGAGACCCAGTACTTC	CASSPREGLAWETQYF
once	TRBV3-1/TRBV3-2	TRBD2	TRBJ2-7	15	TGTGCCAGCAGCCTCCCGGGAGCGGGAACCTACGAGCAGTACTTC	CASSLPGAGTYEQYF
once	TRBV6-4	TRBD2	TRBJ2-3	16	TGTGCCAGCAGTGAAGCGACTAGCGGGAGCAGTGGGACGCAGTATTTT	CASSEATSGSSGTQYF
NA	TRBV4-1	NA	TRBJ1-1	16	TGCGCCAGCAGCCAAGAACGGATAGGGGTTCGGACTGAAGCTTTCTTT	CASSQERIGVRTEAFF
NA	TRBV3-1/TRBV3-2	NA	TRBJ2-1	14	TGTGCCAGCAGCCAACTATCTAGTGTTAATGAGCAGTTCTTC	CASSQLSSVNEQFF
NA	TRBV7-2	TRBD1	TRBJ1-5	15	TGTGCCAGCAGCTGGACAGGTGGGGGCAATCAGCCCCAGCATTTT	CASSWTGGGNQPQHF
NA	TRBV4-2	TRBD1	TRBJ1-5	19	TGTGCCAGCAGCCAAGAGCCCGTAGGAGGGGGCGGAAGCAATCAGCCCCAGCATTTT	CASSQEPVGGGGSNQPQHF
NA	TRBV6-5	NA	TRBJ1-5	11	TGTGCCAGCAGCGGGGATCAGCCCCAGCATTTT	CASSGDQPQHF
NA	TRBV28	NA	TRBJ2-7	11	TGTGCCAGCAGCCAGGCCTACGAGCAGTACTTC	CASSQAYEQYF
once	TRBV27	NA	TRBJ2-2	12	TGTGCCAGCAGTTCCTTAATGGGGGAGCTGTTTTTT	CASSSLMGELFF
NA	TRBV30	NA	TRBJ2-1	15	TGTGCCTGGAGTTCCTCAGCTGCGACTTACAATGAGCAGTTCTTC	CAWSSSAATYNEQFF
NA	TRBV12-5	TRBD2	TRBJ2-7	17	TGTGCTAGTGGTTTGGGGCTAGCGGGAGGGGAGTCCTACGAGCAGTACTTC	CASGLGLAGGESYEQYF
NA	TRBV7-3	NA	TRBJ2-3	12	TGTGCCAGCAGCCCAGGGGCAGATACGCAGTATTTT	CASSPGADTQYF
once	TRBV20-1	TRBD1	TRBJ2-3	16	TGCAGTGCTAGTCTTACGGGACAGGGGATCACAGATACGCAGTATTTT	CSASLTGQGITDTQYF
NA	TRBV19	NA	TRBJ1-6	13	TGTGCCAGTACCCACTCCTATAATTCACCCCTCCACTTT	CASTHSYNSPLHF